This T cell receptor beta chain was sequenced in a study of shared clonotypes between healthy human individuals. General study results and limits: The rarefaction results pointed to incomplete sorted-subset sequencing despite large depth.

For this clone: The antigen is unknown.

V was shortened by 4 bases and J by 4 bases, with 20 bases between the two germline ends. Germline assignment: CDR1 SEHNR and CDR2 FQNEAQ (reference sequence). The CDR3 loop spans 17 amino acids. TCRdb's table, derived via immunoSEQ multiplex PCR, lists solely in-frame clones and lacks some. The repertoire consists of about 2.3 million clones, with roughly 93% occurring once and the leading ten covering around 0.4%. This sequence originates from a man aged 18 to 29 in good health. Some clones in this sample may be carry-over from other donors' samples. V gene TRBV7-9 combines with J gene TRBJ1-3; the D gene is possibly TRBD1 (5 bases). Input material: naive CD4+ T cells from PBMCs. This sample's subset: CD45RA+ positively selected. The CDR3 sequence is CASSSSPWVGTGNTIYF. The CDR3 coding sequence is TGTGCCAGCAGCTCATCCCCCTGGGTAGGGACGGGAAACACCATATATTTT.